This TCR beta chain was recorded in a study of T cell responses to AZD1222 COVID-19 vaccine. General observations from the study: Targets within unmutated variant regions were reportedly found for nearly half of spike-specific TCRs. Recipients of two AZD1222 doses showed rising Spike-specific TCR breadth and depth. Females made up more of the donors, who were largely white British, and clonal diversity may have come out too low.

The repertoire was sequenced with immunoSEQ multiplex PCR; TCRdb's copy has only in-frame clones and lacks some. The sample has roughly 180,000 clones, 94% seen once. This clone has just one count. What it binds is not known. Trimming pared 6 bases from V and 4 bases from J, leaving 10 bases between. The CDR3 sequence is 13 residues long. CDR1 MNHEY and CDR2 SVGAGI come from the germline V gene. The specimen comprised peripheral blood, sampled on day 0 of AZD1222 vaccination. The chain is built from TRBV6-5 and TRBJ1-5; tentative D call: TRBD1 (5 bases). The sequence derives from an adult in good health. CDR3 protein: CASRRGENQPQHF. In nucleotides, the CDR3 is TGTGCCAGCAGGAGGGGAGAGAATCAGCCCCAGCATTTT.